Listed below are T cell receptor beta chains from one sample, sequenced in a study of molecular identifiers for immune sequencing clone quantification. TCRdb fed the PCR reads into MiXCR, producing one record per CDR3 protein. In the table there are about 510,000 distinct CDR3 sequences, about 25% of which are singletons. Sequenced material: naive CD8+ T cells from blood, with Jurkat cell RNA spiked in. These receptor sequences come from a human donor in good health. Some libraries in this study had Jurkat cell RNA spiked in. Both conserved end residues are part of each CDR3. The D gene is left open where the match is weak. A clone size is listed for some rows: how often the clone was seen (once, few, many), or a class if it is expanded.

clone_size	v_call	j_call	d_call	cdr3_aa	cdr3_nt
few	TRBV15	TRBJ1-1	NA	CATSSTGRLNTEAFF	TGTGCCACCAGCAGTACGGGACGGTTGAACACTGAAGCTTTCTTT
few	TRBV20-1	TRBJ2-7	NA	CSAPESSRSSYEQYF	TGCAGTGCTCCCGAGTCTAGCCGGAGCTCCTACGAGCAGTACTTC
many	TRBV18	TRBJ2-3	TRBD2	CASSPPGLGRTDTQYF	TGTGCCAGCTCACCGCCGGGACTAGGGAGAACAGATACGCAGTATTTT
NA	TRBV6-2/TRBV6-3	TRBJ2-3	NA	CASSYHAPGPVNTQYF	TGTGCCAGCAGTTACCATGCGCCGGGGCCTGTAAATACGCAGTATTTT
once	TRBV27	TRBJ1-4	TRBD1	CASRVSPRGPNEKLFF	TGTGCCAGCCGCGTCTCCCCGAGGGGGCCTAATGAAAAACTGTTTTTT
many	TRBV29-1	TRBJ2-7	NA	CSVGRGRYEQYF	TGCAGCGTTGGCAGGGGTAGGTACGAGCAGTACTTC
NA	TRBV25-1	TRBJ2-1	NA	CASSDIGTYNEQFF	TGTGCCAGCAGTGATATCGGGACCTACAATGAGCAGTTCTTC
few	TRBV10-2	TRBJ1-1	NA	CASTLTSNTEAFF	TGCGCCAGCACCCTGACATCGAACACTGAAGCTTTCTTT
NA	TRBV7-9	TRBJ2-7	NA	CASSPKGEASYEQYF	TGTGCCAGCAGCCCAAAAGGGGAGGCCTCCTACGAGCAGTACTTC
NA	TRBV9	TRBJ2-7	NA	CASSPVRDGSYEQYF	TGTGCCAGCAGCCCTGTCAGGGATGGTTCCTACGAGCAGTACTTC
few	TRBV15	TRBJ1-3	NA	CATSSGRISGNTIYF	TGTGCCACCAGCAGTGGACGGATCTCTGGAAACACCATATATTTT
once	TRBV25-1	TRBJ1-6	NA	CASSGSPRGDPNSPLHF	TGTGCCAGCAGTGGTTCCCCTCGGGGGGATCCGAATTCACCCCTCCACTTT
few	TRBV7-2	TRBJ2-7	NA	CASSAGLLYEQYF	TGTGCCAGCAGCGCGGGACTTCTCTACGAGCAGTACTTC
NA	TRBV7-2	TRBJ2-7	TRBD2	CASSQTGLAVSYEQYF	TGTGCCAGCAGCCAGACAGGACTAGCGGTCTCCTACGAGCAGTACTTC
few	TRBV19	TRBJ2-1	TRBD2	CASSIAGGHNEQFF	TGTGCCAGTAGTATAGCGGGAGGCCACAATGAGCAGTTCTTC
NA	TRBV7-6	TRBJ2-1	TRBD2	CASSFKPLAGGPLDEQFF	TGTGCCAGCAGCTTCAAACCCTTAGCGGGAGGGCCCTTGGATGAGCAGTTCTTC
many	TRBV5-4	TRBJ2-7	NA	CASSPFRGHSYEQYF	TGTGCCAGCAGCCCGTTCCGGGGGCACTCCTACGAGCAGTACTTC
NA	TRBV4-1	TRBJ2-7	NA	CASSQTLFTDPAYEQYF	TGCGCCAGCAGCCAAACACTCTTCACTGACCCAGCCTACGAGCAGTACTTC
few	TRBV28	TRBJ1-6	NA	CASSLGKTSYNSPLHF	TGTGCCAGCAGTTTGGGGAAAACCTCCTATAATTCACCCCTCCACTTT
many	TRBV28	TRBJ2-5	TRBD2	CASGEGLAGRETQYF	TGTGCCAGCGGTGAAGGACTAGCGGGACGAGAGACCCAGTACTTC
many	TRBV29-1	TRBJ1-1	NA	CSIPWGAEAFF	TGCAGTATCCCTTGGGGCGCTGAAGCTTTCTTT
few	TRBV20-1	TRBJ1-2	NA	CSRLDGTKIYGYTF	TGCAGCCGCCTTGACGGAACAAAGATCTATGGCTACACCTTC
many	TRBV30	TRBJ2-7	TRBD2	CAWSVTSGSYEQYF	TGTGCCTGGAGTGTAACTAGCGGGAGTTACGAGCAGTACTTC
few	TRBV29-1	TRBJ1-1	NA	CSVGGGGQRAEAFF	TGCAGCGTTGGGGGCGGGGGGCAACGAGCTGAAGCTTTCTTT
NA	TRBV10-2	TRBJ2-5	TRBD2	CASSELAVSQETQYF	TGCGCCAGCAGTGAGCTAGCGGTCAGTCAAGAGACCCAGTACTTC
NA	TRBV10-3	TRBJ2-3	NA	CAISEGTRTDTQYF	TGTGCCATCAGTGAAGGGACTCGCACAGATACGCAGTATTTT
NA	TRBV12-5	TRBJ1-4	NA	CASGLDPGPYAGSEKLYF	TGTGCTAGTGGTTTGGACCCAGGACCCTATGCGGGGAGTGAAAAACTGTATTTT
few	TRBV7-9	TRBJ2-2	NA	CASTLGQANTGELFF	TGTGCCAGCACCTTAGGTCAAGCGAACACCGGGGAGCTGTTTTTT
many	TRBV30	TRBJ2-7	NA	CAWSGGGYEQYF	TGTGCCTGGAGTGGTGGGGGGTACGAGCAGTACTTC
many	TRBV20-1	TRBJ2-3	TRBD2	CSARDLWLAGGRDTQYF	TGCAGTGCTAGAGATTTGTGGCTAGCGGGAGGCAGAGATACGCAGTATTTT
NA	TRBV13	TRBJ2-3	TRBD1	CASSQGQGWVDTQYF	TGTGCCAGCAGCCAAGGACAGGGCTGGGTGGATACGCAGTATTTT
once	TRBV27	TRBJ2-2	TRBD1	CASSLTGTGFIAGELFF	TGTGCCAGCAGTTTGACCGGGACAGGGTTCATCGCCGGGGAGCTGTTTTTT
many	TRBV7-9	TRBJ2-3	TRBD1	CASSAPGQEVYTQYF	TGTGCCAGCAGCGCGCCGGGACAGGAGGTTTATACGCAGTATTTT
NA	TRBV20-1	TRBJ2-3	TRBD2	CSADGLAGDKDTQYF	TGCAGTGCTGATGGACTAGCGGGAGATAAAGATACGCAGTATTTT
NA	TRBV6-5	TRBJ2-2	TRBD1	CASSPGDRGGVTGELFF	TGTGCCAGCAGTCCCGGCGACAGGGGGGGCGTCACCGGGGAGCTGTTTTTT
NA	TRBV27	TRBJ2-1	TRBD2	CASSLPWLSGGLFF	TGTGCCAGCAGTTTACCCTGGCTTAGCGGGGGTCTGTTCTTC
NA	TRBV27	TRBJ1-2	TRBD1	CASSQGGYYGYTF	TGTGCCAGCAGCCAGGGGGGGTACTATGGCTACACCTTC
NA	TRBV19	TRBJ2-5	NA	CASSIDRTTTGTQYF	TGTGCCAGTAGTATAGACAGGACTACCACGGGGACCCAGTACTTC
few	TRBV5-5	TRBJ1-1	NA	CASSLYVSTEAFF	TGTGCCAGCAGCTTGTACGTGTCCACTGAAGCTTTCTTT
many	TRBV4-3	TRBJ2-1	TRBD2	CASSQSAGGHATYNEQFF	TGCGCCAGCAGCCAAAGCGCGGGGGGACACGCGACCTACAATGAGCAGTTCTTC
NA	TRBV18	TRBJ1-2	TRBD1	CASSPWSGQEVFF	TGTGCCAGCTCACCTTGGAGCGGACAGGAGGTTTTCTTC
many	TRBV6-5	TRBJ2-1	NA	CASSLPDSGEQFF	TGTGCCAGCAGTCTTCCAGACTCAGGGGAGCAGTTCTTC
few	TRBV6-2/TRBV6-3	TRBJ2-1	TRBD1	CASRQIRGGALNEQFF	TGTGCCAGCAGACAAATTCGAGGGGGCGCGTTGAATGAGCAGTTCTTC
NA	TRBV6-6	TRBJ2-2	TRBD1	CASSYLGNRGLANTGELFF	TGTGCCAGCAGTTATTTAGGTAACAGGGGCCTGGCGAACACCGGGGAGCTGTTTTTT
NA	TRBV15	TRBJ2-7	TRBD1	CATSGDRGSYEQYF	TGTGCCACCAGCGGAGACAGGGGGTCCTACGAGCAGTACTTC
few	TRBV12-3/TRBV12-4	TRBJ2-3	NA	CASTPPRTDTQYF	TGTGCCTCCACACCCCCCAGGACAGATACGCAGTATTTT
NA	TRBV10-3	TRBJ2-3	NA	CAISESAEGDTQYF	TGTGCCATCAGTGAGTCGGCAGAGGGGGATACGCAGTATTTT
few	TRBV20-1	TRBJ1-1	NA	CSAPGENTEAFF	TGCAGTGCTCCTGGGGAGAACACTGAAGCTTTCTTT
many	TRBV5-1	TRBJ1-4	TRBD1	CASSGTEATNEKLFF	TGCGCCAGCAGCGGGACAGAAGCAACTAATGAAAAACTGTTTTTT
few	TRBV20-1	TRBJ2-4	TRBD2	CSALSPASGRDKNIQYF	TGCAGTGCCCTGTCCCCGGCTAGCGGGAGAGACAAAAACATTCAGTACTTC